Listed below are T cell receptor beta chains from one sample, sequenced in a study of blood T cell repertoires in COVID-19. This table comes from immunoSEQ multiplex PCR, and its TCRdb copy is limited to in-frame clones, with some not included. The data show 270,000 or so clones, with approximately 77% seen just once and roughly 3.1% held by the top ten. Sequenced input: peripheral blood. The receptors were sampled from a woman aged 18-29 years with acute or convalescent COVID-19. Each CDR3 is given with its conserved first and last residue. Each record gives: D gene, clone size, V gene, J gene, CDR3 protein, CDR3 DNA. The D gene is left open where the match is weak. Rows may omit the clone size; those that give it use once, few, many or a size class.

>TRBD2|NA|TRBV6-6|TRBJ2-1
CASSRTGTSGSEQFF
TGTGCCAGCAGCCGAACCGGGACTAGCGGGAGTGAGCAGTTCTTC
>NA|NA|TRBV27|TRBJ1-5
CASSPRQAWQPQHF
TGTGCCAGCAGCCCCCGACAAGCATGGCAGCCCCAGCATTTT
>TRBD2|NA|TRBV4-2|TRBJ2-2
CASSQPSGRATGELFF
TGTGCCAGCAGCCAACCAAGCGGGAGGGCCACCGGGGAGCTGTTTTTT
>TRBD2|NA|TRBV9|TRBJ2-7
CASSVVGSSGRNTYEQYF
TGTGCCAGCAGCGTAGTCGGTTCTAGCGGGAGGAATACCTACGAGCAGTACTTC
>NA|NA|TRBV16|TRBJ1-4
CASSQSRAATNEKLFF
TGTGCCAGCAGCCAATCCAGGGCCGCAACTAATGAAAAACTGTTTTTT
>TRBD2|many|TRBV6-4|TRBJ2-7
CASMDGTSGKTALNYEQYF
TGTGCCAGCATGGACGGGACTAGCGGGAAGACCGCTCTAAACTACGAGCAGTACTTC
>TRBD1|NA|TRBV24-1|TRBJ1-2
CATSDPTGGNYGYTF
TGTGCCACCAGTGATCCGACAGGGGGGAACTATGGCTACACCTTC
>NA|NA|TRBV11-2|TRBJ1-2
CASSKVGQGRGGYTF
TGTGCCAGCAGCAAAGTGGGGCAGGGAAGGGGAGGCTACACCTTC
>NA|NA|TRBV24-1|TRBJ1-2
CATYAEWGYTF
TGTGCCACATATGCGGAGTGGGGCTACACCTTC
>TRBD2|NA|TRBV19|TRBJ2-3
CASSGLAGRSRTDTQYF
TGTGCCAGTAGTGGGTTAGCGGGGAGATCTCGCACAGATACGCAGTATTTT
>NA|NA|TRBV27|TRBJ2-7
CASSPDFSSTYEQYF
TGTGCCAGCAGTCCAGACTTCAGCTCGACCTACGAGCAGTACTTC
>NA|NA|TRBV7-2|TRBJ1-6
CASSLVPEAYNSPLHF
TGTGCCAGCAGCTTAGTTCCGGAGGCGTATAATTCACCCCTCCACTTT
>TRBD1|NA|TRBV15|TRBJ2-5
CATRTGTQETQYF
TGTGCCACAAGGACAGGTACACAAGAGACCCAGTACTTC
>NA|NA|TRBV6-4|TRBJ2-1
CASSPRMSGYNEQFF
TGTGCCAGCAGCCCTAGGATGAGCGGTTACAATGAGCAGTTCTTC
>TRBD1|NA|TRBV2|TRBJ1-1
CASRDKLQGAAEAFF
TGTGCCAGCAGAGACAAACTACAGGGGGCCGCTGAAGCTTTCTTT
>TRBD2|NA|TRBV29-1|TRBJ2-2
CSARKTSGRSGELFF
TGCAGCGCCAGGAAGACTAGCGGGAGGTCCGGGGAGCTGTTTTTT
>TRBD2|many|TRBV6-2/TRBV6-3|TRBJ2-1
CASSYLSWEGSSNEQFF
TGTGCCAGCAGTTATCTGTCGTGGGAGGGCTCCAGCAATGAGCAGTTCTTC
>TRBD2|few|TRBV19|TRBJ2-7
CASSPGTSGTEQYF
TGTGCCAGTAGTCCAGGGACTAGCGGGACCGAGCAGTACTTC
>NA|NA|TRBV2|TRBJ1-3
CASSTGNSGNTIYF
TGTGCCAGTTCAACAGGGAACTCTGGAAACACCATATATTTT
>NA|NA|TRBV7-8|TRBJ2-5
CASSASRDWKNQETQYF
TGTGCCAGCAGCGCCAGCCGGGACTGGAAAAACCAAGAGACCCAGTACTTC
>NA|NA|TRBV19|TRBJ1-1
CASSINWGLGTEAFF
TGTGCCAGTAGTATTAACTGGGGGCTGGGCACTGAAGCTTTCTTT
>NA|NA|TRBV6-2/TRBV6-3|TRBJ2-5
CASSYRPPLPVRQETQYF
TGTGCCAGCAGTTACCGGCCCCCTCTACCGGTGAGGCAAGAGACCCAGTACTTC
>NA|NA|TRBV19|TRBJ2-7
CASSNQNEQYF
TGTGCCAGTAGTAACCAGAACGAGCAGTACTTC
>NA|once|TRBV6-6|TRBJ2-1
CATGEQNEQFF
TGTGCCACAGGGGAGCAGAATGAGCAGTTCTTC
>TRBD2|NA|TRBV24-1|TRBJ2-1
CATSDRTSGISDEQFF
TGTGCCACCAGTGATCGGACTAGCGGGATTTCGGATGAGCAGTTCTTC
>TRBD2|NA|TRBV7-9|TRBJ2-3
CASSLGSGRNTQYF
TGTGCCAGCAGCTTAGGGAGCGGGAGGAATACGCAGTATTTT